A selection of T cell receptor beta chains follows, all from one sample in a study of radiation and T cells in renal cell carcinoma. This table comes from immunoSEQ multiplex PCR, and its TCRdb copy is limited to in-frame clones, with some not included. The table has about 140,000 clones, roughly 80% seen once; the top ten hold less than 25%. Sequencing was performed on blood, taken from a patient whose treatment included radiotherapy and nephrectomy. The receptors were sampled from a woman in her 50s with renal cell carcinoma. CDR3s include the opening cysteine and the closing phenylalanine or tryptophan. The D gene is left open where the match is weak. Some rows mark clone size as missing; the rest say once, few, many or name a class of expanded clone.

V: TRBV5-1
size: few
length: 12
D: -
J: TRBJ1-2
CDR3: CASSLRGGGYTF
DNA: TGCGCCAGCAGCCTCAGGGGCGGTGGCTACACCTTC

V: TRBV6-1
size: -
length: 13
D: -
J: TRBJ2-1
CDR3: CASKYLVDNEQFF
DNA: TGTGCCAGCAAGTACCTAGTGGACAATGAGCAGTTCTTC

V: TRBV6-5
size: -
length: 16
D: -
J: TRBJ2-6
CDR3: CASSYSRGSGANVLTF
DNA: TGTGCCAGCAGTTACTCGCGGGGATCTGGGGCCAACGTCCTGACTTTC

V: TRBV4-3
size: -
length: 16
D: -
J: TRBJ1-5
CDR3: CASSQDFRRPNQPQHF
DNA: TGCGCCAGCAGCCAAGATTTCCGGCGACCAAATCAGCCCCAGCATTTT

V: TRBV5-4
size: -
length: 14
D: -
J: TRBJ2-2
CDR3: CASSLETLTGELFF
DNA: TGTGCCAGCAGCTTGGAGACTTTAACCGGGGAGCTGTTTTTT

V: TRBV20-1
size: -
length: 11
D: -
J: TRBJ1-2
CDR3: CSARINYGYTF
DNA: TGCAGTGCTAGAATTAACTATGGCTACACCTTC

V: TRBV18
size: -
length: 15
D: TRBD1
J: TRBJ1-2
CDR3: CASSRPGQGVHGYTF
DNA: TGTGCCAGCTCACGTCCTGGACAGGGGGTTCATGGCTACACCTTC

V: TRBV11-2
size: once
length: 14
D: -
J: TRBJ2-7
CDR3: CASSLGSPIYEQYF
DNA: TGTGCCAGCAGCTTAGGGTCTCCAATCTACGAGCAGTACTTC

V: TRBV9
size: -
length: 14
D: -
J: TRBJ1-2
CDR3: CASSVGAANYGYTF
DNA: TGTGCCAGCAGCGTAGGGGCAGCTAACTATGGCTACACCTTC

V: TRBV7-9
size: -
length: 15
D: -
J: TRBJ2-3
CDR3: CASSLSPRGSRPQYF
DNA: TGTGCCAGCAGCTTATCCCCTCGGGGGTCCAGACCGCAGTATTTT

V: TRBV2
size: -
length: 14
D: TRBD1
J: TRBJ1-5
CDR3: CASSDGQVSVPQHF
DNA: TGTGCCAGCAGTGACGGACAGGTGTCGGTGCCCCAGCATTTT

V: TRBV2
size: once
length: 15
D: TRBD2
J: TRBJ2-3
CDR3: CASGASGLGTDTQYF
DNA: TGTGCCAGCGGGGCTAGCGGGTTGGGGACAGATACGCAGTATTTT

V: TRBV18
size: -
length: 13
D: -
J: TRBJ1-5
CDR3: CASSQGGSQPQHF
DNA: TGTGCCAGCTCCCAAGGGGGGTCCCAGCCCCAGCATTTT

V: TRBV7-2
size: -
length: 13
D: -
J: TRBJ2-7
CDR3: CASSLAEAFEQYF
DNA: TGTGCCAGCAGCTTAGCTGAGGCTTTCGAGCAGTACTTC

V: TRBV9
size: once
length: 15
D: -
J: TRBJ1-2
CDR3: CASSVGQGTNYGYTF
DNA: TGTGCCAGCAGCGTAGGCCAGGGGACTAACTATGGCTACACCTTC

V: TRBV9
size: -
length: 14
D: TRBD1
J: TRBJ2-5
CDR3: CASSVQGVGETQYF
DNA: TGTGCCAGCAGCGTACAGGGGGTGGGAGAGACCCAGTACTTC

V: TRBV5-1
size: -
length: 14
D: -
J: TRBJ1-1
CDR3: CASSLMVKDTEAFF
DNA: TGCGCCAGCAGCTTGATGGTGAAGGATACTGAAGCTTTCTTT

V: TRBV5-4
size: few
length: 15
D: -
J: TRBJ1-6
CDR3: CASKLQGVYNSPLHF
DNA: TGTGCCAGTAAACTACAGGGAGTCTATAATTCACCCCTCCACTTT

V: TRBV30
size: -
length: 13
D: -
J: TRBJ1-2
CDR3: CAWDPGQNYGYTF
DNA: TGTGCCTGGGACCCCGGGCAGAACTATGGCTACACCTTC

V: TRBV28
size: -
length: 16
D: -
J: TRBJ1-4
CDR3: CASSFTGGWGNEKLFF
DNA: TGTGCCAGCAGTTTCACCGGAGGATGGGGAAATGAAAAACTGTTTTTT

V: TRBV7-6
size: -
length: 13
D: -
J: TRBJ1-1
CDR3: CASSLSINTEAFF
DNA: TGTGCCAGCAGCTTAAGCATTAACACTGAAGCTTTCTTT

V: TRBV6-6
size: -
length: 15
D: -
J: TRBJ2-3
CDR3: CASSQPRGKIGGQYF
DNA: TGTGCCAGCAGTCAACCTCGGGGGAAGATCGGGGGGCAGTATTTT

V: TRBV7-9
size: -
length: 13
D: -
J: TRBJ2-2
CDR3: CASSIQDTGELFF
DNA: TGTGCCAGCAGTATACAGGACACCGGGGAGCTGTTTTTT

V: TRBV6-6
size: -
length: 15
D: -
J: TRBJ1-2
CDR3: CASSYAGRQGYGYTF
DNA: TGTGCCAGCAGTTACGCAGGGCGGCAAGGGTATGGCTACACCTTC

V: TRBV18
size: -
length: 14
D: -
J: TRBJ2-7
CDR3: CASSPRGRTYEQYF
DNA: TGTGCCAGCTCACCAAGAGGGCGGACCTACGAGCAGTACTTC

V: TRBV10-3
size: once
length: 12
D: -
J: TRBJ1-1
CDR3: CATRRTNTEAFF
DNA: TGTGCCACCCGGCGGACGAACACTGAAGCTTTCTTT

V: TRBV6-1
size: -
length: 14
D: -
J: TRBJ2-3
CDR3: CASRTTRGTDTQYF
DNA: TGTGCCAGCAGGACCACCAGAGGGACAGATACGCAGTATTTT

V: TRBV21-1
size: -
length: 17
D: -
J: TRBJ2-2
CDR3: CASSDRQGRPNTGELFF
DNA: TGTGCCAGCAGCGACCGACAGGGGAGGCCGAACACCGGGGAGCTGTTTTTT

V: TRBV6-6
size: -
length: 13
D: -
J: TRBJ2-7
CDR3: CASSYSQGLEQYF
DNA: TGTGCCAGCAGTTACAGTCAGGGGCTGGAGCAGTACTTC

V: TRBV9
size: -
length: 14
D: -
J: TRBJ2-7
CDR3: CASSVGHDSYEQYF
DNA: TGTGCCAGCAGCGTAGGGCACGACTCCTACGAGCAGTACTTC

V: TRBV7-9
size: -
length: 14
D: TRBD1
J: TRBJ1-5
CDR3: CASSADRADQPQHF
DNA: TGTGCCAGCAGCGCAGACAGGGCGGATCAGCCCCAGCATTTT

V: TRBV5-4
size: -
length: 18
D: -
J: TRBJ2-3
CDR3: CASSYRALGGTNTDTQYF
DNA: TGTGCCAGCAGCTACAGGGCCCTAGGGGGTACAAACACAGATACGCAGTATTTT

V: TRBV15
size: -
length: 13
D: -
J: TRBJ1-5
CDR3: CATSRVGDQPQHF
DNA: TGTGCCACCAGCAGAGTCGGGGATCAGCCCCAGCATTTT

V: TRBV19
size: -
length: 16
D: TRBD2
J: TRBJ2-7
CDR3: CASSIAASGSLYEQYF
DNA: TGTGCCAGTAGTATTGCGGCTAGCGGGAGTCTGTACGAGCAGTACTTC

V: TRBV9
size: few
length: 14
D: TRBD1
J: TRBJ2-5
CDR3: CASSTRQGVGTQYF
DNA: TGTGCCAGCAGCACCAGACAGGGTGTAGGGACCCAGTACTTC

V: TRBV5-3
size: -
length: 15
D: -
J: TRBJ1-1
CDR3: CARSQDRHMNTEAFF
DNA: TGTGCCAGAAGCCAGGACAGACACATGAACACTGAAGCTTTCTTT

V: TRBV15
size: -
length: 14
D: -
J: TRBJ1-1
CDR3: CATSPTRTLTEAFF
DNA: TGTGCCACCAGCCCCACCAGGACACTTACTGAAGCTTTCTTT

V: TRBV5-6
size: -
length: 17
D: -
J: TRBJ1-1
CDR3: CASSPSFEPYLNTEAFF
DNA: TGTGCCAGCAGCCCTTCCTTCGAGCCTTATTTGAACACTGAAGCTTTCTTT

V: TRBV30
size: few
length: 14
D: -
J: TRBJ1-1
CDR3: CAWSLVQGKTEAFF
DNA: TGTGCCTGGAGTCTCGTACAGGGTAAGACTGAAGCTTTCTTT

V: TRBV29-1
size: once
length: 19
D: -
J: TRBJ2-1
CDR3: CSPNGPRASADGSYNEQFF
DNA: TGCAGCCCAAACGGGCCCAGGGCCTCGGCGGACGGCTCCTACAATGAGCAGTTCTTC

V: TRBV10-2
size: few
length: 13
D: -
J: TRBJ1-1
CDR3: CASIGQTNTEAFF
DNA: TGCGCCAGCATCGGACAGACGAACACTGAAGCTTTCTTT

V: TRBV27
size: -
length: 14
D: -
J: TRBJ2-7
CDR3: CESRRGKESYEQYF
DNA: TGTGAGAGCAGGCGAGGGAAAGAGAGCTACGAGCAGTACTTC

V: TRBV30
size: -
length: 13
D: -
J: TRBJ1-5
CDR3: CAWSTGTGQPQHF
DNA: TGTGCCTGGAGTACAGGGACTGGTCAGCCCCAGCATTTT

V: TRBV5-6
size: -
length: 14
D: -
J: TRBJ1-2
CDR3: CASSLSGLSYGYTF
DNA: TGTGCCAGCAGCCTATCAGGGTTATCGTATGGCTACACCTTC

V: TRBV27
size: -
length: 14
D: -
J: TRBJ2-5
CDR3: CASKTAGAQETQYF
DNA: TGTGCCAGCAAGACGGCCGGGGCCCAAGAGACCCAGTACTTC